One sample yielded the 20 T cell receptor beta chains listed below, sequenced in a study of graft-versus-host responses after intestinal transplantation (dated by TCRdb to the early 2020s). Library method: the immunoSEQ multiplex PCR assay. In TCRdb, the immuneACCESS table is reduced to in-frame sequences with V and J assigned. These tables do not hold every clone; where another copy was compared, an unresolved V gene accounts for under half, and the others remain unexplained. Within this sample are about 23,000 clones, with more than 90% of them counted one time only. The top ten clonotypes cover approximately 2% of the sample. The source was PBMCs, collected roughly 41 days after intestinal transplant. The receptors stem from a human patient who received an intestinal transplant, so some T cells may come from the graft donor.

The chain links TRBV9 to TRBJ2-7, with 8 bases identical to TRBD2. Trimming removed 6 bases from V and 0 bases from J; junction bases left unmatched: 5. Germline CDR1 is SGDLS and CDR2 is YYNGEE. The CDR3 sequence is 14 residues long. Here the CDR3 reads CASTSTSDSYEQYF. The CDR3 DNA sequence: TGTGCCAGCACGTCGACTAGCGACTCCTACGAGCAGTACTTC.

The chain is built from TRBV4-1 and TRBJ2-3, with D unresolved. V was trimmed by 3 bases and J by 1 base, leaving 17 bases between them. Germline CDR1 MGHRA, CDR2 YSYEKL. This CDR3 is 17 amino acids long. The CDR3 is CASSQSQPASGTDTQYF. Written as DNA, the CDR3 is TGCGCCAGCAGCCAGAGCCAACCGGCCTCTGGCACAGATACGCAGTATTTT.

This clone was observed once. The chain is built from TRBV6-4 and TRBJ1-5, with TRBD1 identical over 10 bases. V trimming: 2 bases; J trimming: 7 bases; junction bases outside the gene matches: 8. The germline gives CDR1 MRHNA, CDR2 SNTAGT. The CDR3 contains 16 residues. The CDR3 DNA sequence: TGTGCCAGCAGTGACATGTCGACAGGGGGCGAGCAGCCCCAGCATTTT. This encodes CASSDMSTGGEQPQHF.

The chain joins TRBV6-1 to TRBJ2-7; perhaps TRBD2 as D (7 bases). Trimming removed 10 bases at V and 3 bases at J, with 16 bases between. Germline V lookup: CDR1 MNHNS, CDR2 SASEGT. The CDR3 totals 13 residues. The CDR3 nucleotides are TGTGCCACCGAGGGGGGGACATACTACGAGCAGTACTTC. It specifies CATEGGTYYEQYF.

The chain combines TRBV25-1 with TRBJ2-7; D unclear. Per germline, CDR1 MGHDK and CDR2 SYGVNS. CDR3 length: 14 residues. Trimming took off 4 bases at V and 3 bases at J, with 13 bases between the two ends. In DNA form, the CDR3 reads TGTGCCAGCAGTGGTAGGACGCAGATCTACGAGCAGTACTTC. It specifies CASSGRTQIYEQYF.

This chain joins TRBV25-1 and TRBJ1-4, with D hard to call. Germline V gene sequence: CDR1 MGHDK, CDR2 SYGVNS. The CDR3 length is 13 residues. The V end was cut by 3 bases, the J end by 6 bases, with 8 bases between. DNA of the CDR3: TGTGCCAGCAGTGAGTGGGGAGATGAAAAACTGTTTTTT. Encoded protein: CASSEWGDEKLFF.

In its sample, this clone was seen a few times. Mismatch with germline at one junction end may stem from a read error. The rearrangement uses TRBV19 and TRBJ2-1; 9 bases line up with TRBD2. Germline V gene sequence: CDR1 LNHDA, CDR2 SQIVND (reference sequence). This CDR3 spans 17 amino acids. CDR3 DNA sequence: TGTGCCAGTAGTATGGGACCGGGACTAGCCTCCTCCAATGAGCAGTTCTTC. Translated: CASSMGPGLASSNEQFF. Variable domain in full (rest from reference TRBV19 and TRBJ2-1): DGGITQSPKYLFRKEGQNVTLSCEQNLNHDAMYWYRQDPGQGLRLIYYSQIVNDFQKGDIAEGYSVSREKKESFPLTVTSAQKNPTAFYLCASSMGPGLASSNEQFFGPGTRLTVL.

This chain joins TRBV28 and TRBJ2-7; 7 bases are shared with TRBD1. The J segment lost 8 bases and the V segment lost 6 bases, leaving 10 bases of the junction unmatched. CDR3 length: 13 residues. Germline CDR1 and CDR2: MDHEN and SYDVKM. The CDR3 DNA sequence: TGTGCCAGCAGCGCGGACAGGCGAAGTCAGCAGTACTTC. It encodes CASSADRRSQQYF.

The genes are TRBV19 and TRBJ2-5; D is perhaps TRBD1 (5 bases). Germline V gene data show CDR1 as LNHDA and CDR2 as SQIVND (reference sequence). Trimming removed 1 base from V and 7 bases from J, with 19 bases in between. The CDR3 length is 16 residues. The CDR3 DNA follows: TGTGCCAGTAGTATAGGATCAGGGTTGGATTCAGGGACCCAGTACTTC. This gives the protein CASSIGSGLDSGTQYF.

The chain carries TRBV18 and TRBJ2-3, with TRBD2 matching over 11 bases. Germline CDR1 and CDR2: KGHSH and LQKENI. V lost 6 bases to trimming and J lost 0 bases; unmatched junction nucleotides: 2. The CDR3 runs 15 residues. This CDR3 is CASSWTSGSTDTQYF. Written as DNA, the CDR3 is TGTGCCAGCTCCTGGACTAGCGGGAGCACAGATACGCAGTATTTT. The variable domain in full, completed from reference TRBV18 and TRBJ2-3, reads NAGVMQNPRHLVRRRGQEARLRCSPMKGHSHVYWYRQLPEEGLKFMVYLQKENIIDESGMPKERFSAEFPKEGPSILRIQQVVRGDSAAYFCASSWTSGSTDTQYFGPGTRLTVL.

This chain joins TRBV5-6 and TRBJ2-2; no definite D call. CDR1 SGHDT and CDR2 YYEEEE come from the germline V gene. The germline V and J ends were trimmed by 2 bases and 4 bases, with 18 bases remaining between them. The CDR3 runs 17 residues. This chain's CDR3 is CASSFFDWAQATGELFF. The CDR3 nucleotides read TGTGCCAGCAGCTTTTTCGACTGGGCCCAGGCCACCGGGGAGCTGTTTTTT.

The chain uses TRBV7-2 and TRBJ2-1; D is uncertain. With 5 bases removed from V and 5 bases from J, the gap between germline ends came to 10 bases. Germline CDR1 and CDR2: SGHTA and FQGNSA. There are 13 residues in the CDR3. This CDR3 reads CASSDPGNNEQFF. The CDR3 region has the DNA TGTGCCAGCAGCGACCCTGGGAACAATGAGCAGTTCTTC. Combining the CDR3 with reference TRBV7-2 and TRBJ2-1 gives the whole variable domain GAGVSQSPSNKVTEKGKDVELRCDPISGHTALYWYRQSLGQGLEFLIYFQGNSAPDKSGLPSDRFSAERTGGSVSTLTIQRTQQEDSAVYLCASSDPGNNEQFFGPGTRLTVL.

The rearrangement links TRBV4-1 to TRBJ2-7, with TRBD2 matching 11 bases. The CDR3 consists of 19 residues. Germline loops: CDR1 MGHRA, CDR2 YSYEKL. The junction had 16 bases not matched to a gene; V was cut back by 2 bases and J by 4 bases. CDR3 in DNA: TGCGCCAGCAGCCAACCCCTACGGTCGCTAGCGGGAGGATGGTACGAGCAGTACTTC. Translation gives CASSQPLRSLAGGWYEQYF.

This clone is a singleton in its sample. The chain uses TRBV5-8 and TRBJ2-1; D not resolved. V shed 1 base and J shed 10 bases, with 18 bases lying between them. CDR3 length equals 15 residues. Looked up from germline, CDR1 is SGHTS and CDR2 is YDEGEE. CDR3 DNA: TGTGCCAGCAGCTTGAGGAGCTACCAGGCGGTGGAGCAGTTCTTC. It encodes CASSLRSYQAVEQFF.

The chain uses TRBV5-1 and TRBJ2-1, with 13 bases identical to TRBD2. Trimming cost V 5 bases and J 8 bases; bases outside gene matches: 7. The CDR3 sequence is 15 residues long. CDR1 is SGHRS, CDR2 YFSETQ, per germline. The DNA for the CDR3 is TGCGCCAGCAGTCGGACTAGCGGGAGCGCCCATGAGCAGTTCTTC. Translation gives CASSRTSGSAHEQFF.

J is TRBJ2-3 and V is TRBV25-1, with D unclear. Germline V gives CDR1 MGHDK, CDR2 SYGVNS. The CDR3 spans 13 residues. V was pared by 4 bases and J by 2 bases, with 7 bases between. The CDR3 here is CASSVTFTDTQYF. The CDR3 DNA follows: TGTGCCAGCAGTGTGACCTTCACAGATACGCAGTATTTT.

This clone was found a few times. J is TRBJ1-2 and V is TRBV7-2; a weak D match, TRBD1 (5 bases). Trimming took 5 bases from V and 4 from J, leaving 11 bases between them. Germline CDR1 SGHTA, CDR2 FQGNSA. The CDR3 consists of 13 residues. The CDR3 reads CASSHAGGYGYTF. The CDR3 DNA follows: TGTGCCAGCAGCCACGCGGGGGGCTATGGCTACACCTTC.

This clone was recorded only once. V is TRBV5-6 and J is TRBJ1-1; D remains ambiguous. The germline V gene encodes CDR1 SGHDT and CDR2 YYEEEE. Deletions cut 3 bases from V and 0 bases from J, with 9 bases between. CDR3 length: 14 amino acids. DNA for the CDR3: TGTGCCAGCAGCTCGGCGGCTCTGAACACTGAAGCTTTCTTT. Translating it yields CASSSAALNTEAFF.

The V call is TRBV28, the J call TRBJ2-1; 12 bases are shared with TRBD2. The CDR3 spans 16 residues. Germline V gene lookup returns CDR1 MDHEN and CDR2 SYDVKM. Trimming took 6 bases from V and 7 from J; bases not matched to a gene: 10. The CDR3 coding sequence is TGTGCCAGCAGAAGCCCTCGGACTAGCGGGAAAAATGAGCAGTTCTTC. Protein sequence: CASRSPRTSGKNEQFF.

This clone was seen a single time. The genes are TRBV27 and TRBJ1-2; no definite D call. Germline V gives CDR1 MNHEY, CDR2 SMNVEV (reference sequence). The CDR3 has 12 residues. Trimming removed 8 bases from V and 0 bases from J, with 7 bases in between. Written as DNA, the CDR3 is TGTGCCAGCGGAACGACTAACTATGGCTACACCTTC. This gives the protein CASGTTNYGYTF.